These 3 T cell receptor beta chains originate from one sample sequenced in a study of post-analysis software for immune sequencing data. The study, taken as a whole, reports: A handful of TRBV segments appeared more often in patients than in controls, and TRBV5-6, TRBV5-1 and TRBV20-1 were among these.

cDNA libraries of TCR beta carried unique molecular identifiers. MiXCR, run by TCRdb on the PCR reads, gives a single entry per CDR3 protein. The sample consists of 350,000 to 450,000 distinct CDR3 sequences, more than 30% of them appearing once. These receptors' antigens are unknown. The sequenced sample was blood. The receptors shown here come from a girl aged 2-10 years with multiple sclerosis.

The gene calls are TRBV7-9 and TRBJ1-2; D is undetermined. V was pared by 1 base and J by 2 bases, with 14 bases between. Germline assignment: CDR1 SEHNR and CDR2 FQNEAQ (reference sequence). The CDR3 extends over 16 amino acids. CDR3 sequence reads: CASSLGSREWNYGYTF. The CDR3 bases are TGTGCCAGCAGCTTAGGATCAAGGGAATGGAACTATGGCTACACCTTC.

The J gene is TRBJ2-3, the V gene TRBV5-1; the match to TRBD1 covers 9 bases. CDR3 length equals 19 residues. Losses at the gene ends were 2 bases for V and 3 bases for J; bases not matched to a gene: 16. Looked up from germline, CDR1 is SGHRS and CDR2 is YFSETQ. CDR3 DNA sequence: TGCGCCAGCAGCTTCCCCGGGACAGGGAGGACGGGGGCAACAGATACGCAGTATTTT. Its protein is CASSFPGTGRTGATDTQYF.

This clonotype was counted ten times or more. This rearrangement joins TRBV6-1 to TRBJ2-5; 9 bases line up with TRBD1. The J call may not be correct, given that the DNA end is closer to TRBJ2-7. Looked up from germline, CDR1 is MNHNS and CDR2 is SASEGT. This CDR3 spans 16 amino acids. The CDR3 coding sequence is TGTGCCAGCAGTGAGCACGGCGGGACAGGGTGGTCCGAGCAGTACTTC. Residues: CASSEHGGTGWSEQYF.